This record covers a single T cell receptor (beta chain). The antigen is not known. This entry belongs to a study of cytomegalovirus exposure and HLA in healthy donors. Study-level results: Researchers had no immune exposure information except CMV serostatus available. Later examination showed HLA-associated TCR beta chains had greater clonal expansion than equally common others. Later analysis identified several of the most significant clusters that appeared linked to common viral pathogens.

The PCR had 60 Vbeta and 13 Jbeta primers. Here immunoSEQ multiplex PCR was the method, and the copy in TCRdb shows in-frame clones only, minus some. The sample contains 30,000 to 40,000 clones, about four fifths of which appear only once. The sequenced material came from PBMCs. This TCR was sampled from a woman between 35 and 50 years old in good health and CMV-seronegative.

CDR3 in DNA: TGTGCCAGCAGCTCTACCGGAGCGGGGGGGAAGTTTAATAAAGATACGCAGTATTTT. Translated: CASSSTGAGGKFNKDTQYF. The rearrangement uses TRBV7-9 and TRBJ2-3; TRBD2 agrees at 10 bases. V trimming: 4 bases; J trimming: 5 bases; junction bases outside the gene matches: 18. The CDR3 spans 19 residues. Germline loops: CDR1 SEHNR, CDR2 FQNEAQ (reference sequence).